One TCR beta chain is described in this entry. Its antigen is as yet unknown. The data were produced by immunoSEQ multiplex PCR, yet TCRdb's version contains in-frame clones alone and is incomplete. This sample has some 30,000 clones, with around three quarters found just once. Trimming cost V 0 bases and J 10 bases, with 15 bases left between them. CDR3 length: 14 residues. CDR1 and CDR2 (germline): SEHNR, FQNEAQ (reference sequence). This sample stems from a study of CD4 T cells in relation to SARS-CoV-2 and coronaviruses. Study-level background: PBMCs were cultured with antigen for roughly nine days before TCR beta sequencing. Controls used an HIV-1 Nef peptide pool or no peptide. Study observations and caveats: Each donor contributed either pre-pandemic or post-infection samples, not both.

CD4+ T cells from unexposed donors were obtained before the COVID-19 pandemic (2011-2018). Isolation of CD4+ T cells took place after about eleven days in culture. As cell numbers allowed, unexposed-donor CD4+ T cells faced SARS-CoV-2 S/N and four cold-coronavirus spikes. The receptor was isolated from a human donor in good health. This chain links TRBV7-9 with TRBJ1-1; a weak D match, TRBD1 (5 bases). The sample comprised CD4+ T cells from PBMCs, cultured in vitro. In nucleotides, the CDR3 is TGTGCCAGCAGCTTAGCGCGCAGGGACCATGTAGCTTTCTTT. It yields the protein CASSLARRDHVAFF.